This T cell receptor beta chain was found in a study of cytomegalovirus exposure and HLA in healthy donors. Study summary: In an early release, HLA-typed donors contributed some 88 million unique TCR sequences. Overall study results and limits: In an earlier analysis, in some 500 donors, most V segments appeared productive either ~87% or ~30% of the time. There were several of the most significant clusters that appeared linked to common viral pathogens in a later analysis.

Per the germline V gene, CDR1 is MNHEY and CDR2 is SVGAGI. Trimming took 5 bases from V and 4 from J; bases not matched to a gene: 9. This CDR3 is built from 15 residues. Points on this clone: The target antigen is unknown.

A multiplex PCR was run with 60 Vbeta primers and 13 Jbeta primers. This table comes from immunoSEQ multiplex PCR, and its TCRdb copy is limited to in-frame clones, with some not included. Among about 140,000 clones listed, approximately 80% were seen once. The rearrangement links TRBV6-5 to TRBJ2-5; 8 bases are a match to TRBD1. This sequence was found in a male donor in good health and CMV-seronegative. Sequences were obtained from PBMCs. The CDR3 region is CASSPTRGLRETQYF. The DNA of the CDR3 is TGTGCCAGCAGTCCTACCAGGGGGCTTAGAGAGACCCAGTACTTC.